The clone carrying this T cell receptor (beta chain) came up many times. The target antigen is unknown. This sample is part of a study of CD8 T cells in ankylosing spondylitis. The CDR3 is 14 amino acids. The germline CDR1 and CDR2 sequences are DFQATT and SNEGSKA (reference sequence). V shed 0 bases and J shed 2 bases, with 8 bases lying between them. Quantitative 5'-RACE was performed with molecular barcodes, and it yielded the TCR beta libraries. Using its own MiXCR run on the 5' RACE reads, TCRdb lists one record per CDR3 protein. In the table there are 300,000 to 350,000 distinct CDR3 sequences, approximately 14% of which are singletons. Overall study results and limits: Ankylosing spondylitis blood appeared to be characterized by a TCR beta motif of several highly homologous variants. In ankylosing spondylitis patients, matched synovial fluid reportedly showed significant enrichment of disease-linked clones.

The sequencing input was blood, either unsorted or a sorted T cell fraction (not recorded which). The chain carries TRBV20-1 and TRBJ1-3; unclear D gene. The receptor was isolated from a male donor with ankylosing spondylitis or in good health (not recorded which). CDR3 loop: CSARDDRTGNTIYF. For the CDR3, the DNA is TGCAGTGCTAGAGATGACCGAACTGGAAACACCATATATTTT.